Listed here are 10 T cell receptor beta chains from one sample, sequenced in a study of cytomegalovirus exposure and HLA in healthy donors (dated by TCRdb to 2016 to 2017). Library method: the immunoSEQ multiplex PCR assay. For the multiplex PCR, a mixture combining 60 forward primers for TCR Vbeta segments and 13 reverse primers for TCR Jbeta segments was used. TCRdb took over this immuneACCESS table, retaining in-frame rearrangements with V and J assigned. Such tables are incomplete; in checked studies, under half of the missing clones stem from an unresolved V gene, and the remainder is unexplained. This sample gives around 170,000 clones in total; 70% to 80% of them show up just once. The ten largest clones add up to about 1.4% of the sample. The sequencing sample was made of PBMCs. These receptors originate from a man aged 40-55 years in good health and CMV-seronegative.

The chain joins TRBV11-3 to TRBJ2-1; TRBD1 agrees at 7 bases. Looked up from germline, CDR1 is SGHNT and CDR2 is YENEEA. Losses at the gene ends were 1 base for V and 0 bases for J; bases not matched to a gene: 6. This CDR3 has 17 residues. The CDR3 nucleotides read TGTGCCAGCAGCTTAGGTGGTTACAGGGGCTCCTACAATGAGCAGTTCTTC. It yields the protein CASSLGGYRGSYNEQFF.

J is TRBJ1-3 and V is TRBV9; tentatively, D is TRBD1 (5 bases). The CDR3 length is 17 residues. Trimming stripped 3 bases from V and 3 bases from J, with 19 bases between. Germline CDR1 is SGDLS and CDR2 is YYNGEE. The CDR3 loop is CASSGGGGGSSGNTIYF. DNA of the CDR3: TGTGCCAGCAGCGGGGGTGGGGGGGGTTCAAGTGGAAACACCATATATTTT.

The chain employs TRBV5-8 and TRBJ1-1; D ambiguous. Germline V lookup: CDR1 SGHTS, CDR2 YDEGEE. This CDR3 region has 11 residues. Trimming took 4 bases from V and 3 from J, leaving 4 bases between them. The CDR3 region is CASSLDTEAFF. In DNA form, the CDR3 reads TGTGCCAGCAGCCTTGACACTGAAGCTTTCTTT.

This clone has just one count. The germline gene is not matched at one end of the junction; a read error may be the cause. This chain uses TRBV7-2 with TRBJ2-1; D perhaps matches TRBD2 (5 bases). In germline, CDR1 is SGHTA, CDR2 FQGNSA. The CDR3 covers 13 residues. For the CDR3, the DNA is TGTGCCAGTAGCTTATCTCGGGGCAATGAGCAGTTCTTC. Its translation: CASSLSRGNEQFF.

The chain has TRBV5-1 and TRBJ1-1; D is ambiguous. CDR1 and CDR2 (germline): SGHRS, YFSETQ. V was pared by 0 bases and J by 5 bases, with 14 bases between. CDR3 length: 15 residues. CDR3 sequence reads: CASSLDSGDRTEAFF. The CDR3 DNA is TGCGCCAGCAGCTTGGACTCGGGAGATCGGACTGAAGCTTTCTTT.

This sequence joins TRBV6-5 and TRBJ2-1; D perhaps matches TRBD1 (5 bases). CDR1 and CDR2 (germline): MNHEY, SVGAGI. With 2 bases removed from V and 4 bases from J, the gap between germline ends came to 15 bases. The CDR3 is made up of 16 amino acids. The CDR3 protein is CASSYLRQTPYNEQFF. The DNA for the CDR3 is TGTGCCAGCAGTTACCTACGACAGACGCCGTACAATGAGCAGTTCTTC.

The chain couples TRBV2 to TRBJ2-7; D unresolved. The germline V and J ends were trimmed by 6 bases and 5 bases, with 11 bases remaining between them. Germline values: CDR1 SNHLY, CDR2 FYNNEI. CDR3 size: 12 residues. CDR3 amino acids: CASRAYSDEQYF. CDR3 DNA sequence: TGTGCCAGCAGAGCCTACAGTGACGAGCAGTACTTC.

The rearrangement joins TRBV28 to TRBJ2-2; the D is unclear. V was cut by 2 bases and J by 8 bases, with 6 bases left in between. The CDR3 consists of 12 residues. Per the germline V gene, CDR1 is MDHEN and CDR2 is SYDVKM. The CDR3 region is CASSLMTGELFF. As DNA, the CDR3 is TGTGCCAGCAGTTTAATGACAGGGGAGCTGTTTTTT.

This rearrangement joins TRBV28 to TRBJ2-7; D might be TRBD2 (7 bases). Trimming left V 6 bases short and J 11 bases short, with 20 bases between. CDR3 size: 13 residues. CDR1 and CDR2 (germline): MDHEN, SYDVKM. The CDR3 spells CASRGAGRTSEYF. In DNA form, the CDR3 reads TGTGCCAGCAGGGGGGCGGGGAGGACTAGTGAGTACTTC.

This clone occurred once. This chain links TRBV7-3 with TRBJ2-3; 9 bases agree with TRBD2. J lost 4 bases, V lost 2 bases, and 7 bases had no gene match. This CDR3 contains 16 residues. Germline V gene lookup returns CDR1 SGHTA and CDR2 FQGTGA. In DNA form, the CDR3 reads TGTGCCAGCAGCTTATTTGGCGGGAGGGATGCAGATACGCAGTATTTT. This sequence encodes CASSLFGGRDADTQYF.